This T cell receptor beta chain stems from a study of T cells in Graves' hyperthyroidism and ophthalmopathy. In the study overall: Peripheral blood specimens were obtained at initial diagnosis, prior to any treatment.

Template material for amplifying TCR beta CDR3 regions consisted of RNA transcripts. When the TCR CDR3 underwent first-round RT-PCR, the HTBI primer set was used. MiXCR, applied by TCRdb to the multiplex PCR reads, yields one record per CDR3 protein. This sample carries some 350,000 distinct CDR3 sequences, 13% to 15% of them seen once, and the ten largest clones take roughly 20%. The CDR3 runs to 13 residues. Deletions cut 7 bases from V and 1 base from J, with 10 bases between. The germline gives CDR1 LNHDA, CDR2 SQIVND (reference sequence). This clonotype was counted a few times. The rearrangement joins TRBV19 to TRBJ1-1; TRBD1 might be the D (5 bases). Specimen: blood. This receptor was identified in a woman aged 55-70 years with Graves' ophthalmopathy. The CDR3 region is CASIRDSNTEAFF. CDR3 nucleotide sequence: TGTGCCAGTATCAGGGATTCGAACACTGAAGCTTTCTTT.